This T cell receptor beta chain was documented in a study of cytomegalovirus exposure and HLA in healthy donors. Study at large: Most donors, about 82% of over 300 genotyped, fell in the Caucasian-associated ancestry cluster.

Amplification used 60 Vbeta primers and 13 Jbeta primers. Produced via immunoSEQ multiplex PCR; TCRdb's table is partial and in-frame only. This sample yields more than 140,000 clones, of which 64% are seen a single time; 3% belongs to the top ten. Germline CDR1 and CDR2: MNHEY and SMNVEV (reference sequence). V was pared by 3 bases and J by 7 bases, with 12 bases between. The CDR3 runs 13 residues. This clone was seen a handful of times. The antigen is not known. General observations from the study: A later analysis linked a missense variant in DCLRE1C to the trimming of TCR beta V and J genes. On later analysis, the bulk of CMV-associated TCR beta chains appeared to be HLA-restricted.

This chain connects TRBV27 to TRBJ2-5; D is possibly TRBD1 (6 bases). Specimen: PBMCs. This TCR was recovered from a woman aged 25 to 45 in good health and CMV-seropositive. CDR3 sequence: CASSFVGAGTQYF. DNA of the CDR3: TGTGCCAGCAGTTTTGTGGGGGCTGGGACCCAGTACTTC.